This TCR beta chain originates from a study of metastatic and nonmetastatic thyroid tumors. The overall study: Comparative analysis of repertoires was undertaken across blood and tumor or nodule tissue obtained from malignant and benign thyroid patients. General study points: As reported, TCR beta diversity in blood and tumor was significantly higher in malignant thyroid tumors than in benign nodules.

In the study's own analysis: Clinicopathological groups of papillary thyroid cancer showed CDR3 differences that were used to build a distant-metastasis classifier. TCRdb re-called the PCR reads with MiXCR. In this record, the V and J calls reflect TCRdb's handling and not the investigators' own analysis. Found here are more than 6,500 clones, approximately 31% of them singletons; the top ten hold about an eighth. None of the patients had undergone any treatment ahead of thyroid surgery. CDR1 is MNHNS, CDR2 SASEGT, per germline. The V end lost 5 bases, the J end lost 0 bases, and 13 bases lay between the germline ends. This CDR3 has 15 amino acids. This clone turned up a few times. Its antigen is not identified.

The receptor was isolated from a female donor with papillary thyroid cancer or a benign thyroid nodule (not recorded which). Some clones in this sample may be carry-over from other donors' samples. This chain links TRBV6-1 with TRBJ1-2; tentative D call: TRBD1 (6 bases). The material sequenced was adjacent normal tissue. The CDR3 DNA follows: TGTGCCAGCAGTCCGGCACAGGGAGCTAACTATGGCTACACCTTC. As protein: CASSPAQGANYGYTF.